The 16 T cell receptor beta chains below come from one sample, sequenced in a study of blood T cell repertoires in COVID-19. Sequencing was performed with immunoSEQ multiplex PCR; in TCRdb, only in-frame clones are kept and a portion is missing. The sample records just under 250,000 clones, around 89% being singletons. The sequencing input was PBMCs or T cells enriched from blood (not recorded which). The receptors come from a woman aged 25 to 39 who had recovered from COVID-19.

The rearrangement links TRBV5-6 to TRBJ2-3; TRBD2 aligns across 9 bases. Trimming took 0 bases from V and 8 from J; bases not matched to a gene: 10. CDR1 SGHDT and CDR2 YYEEEE come from the germline V gene. This CDR3 has 16 amino acids. The CDR3 DNA follows: TGTGCCAGCAGCTTGGACGGGCGGGAGGGCCCTGGTACGCAGTATTTT. It encodes CASSLDGREGPGTQYF. The full variable domain, with the rest looked up from reference TRBV5-6 and TRBJ2-3, is DAGVTQSPTHLIKTRGQQVTLRCSPKSGHDTVSWYQQALGQGPQFIFQYYEEEERQRGNFPDRFSGHQFPNYSSELNVNALLLGDSALYLCASSLDGREGPGTQYFGPGTRLTVL.

The CDR3 region has the DNA TGTGCCAGCAGCTTACAGGGCGCTGAAGCTTTCTTT. It codes for CASSLQGAEAFF. This sequence joins TRBV11-3 and TRBJ1-1; tentative D call: TRBD1 (5 bases). V lost 2 bases, J lost 6 bases, and 7 bases lay in between. Germline CDR1 SGHNT, CDR2 YENEEA. CDR3 length: 12 amino acids.

This clone has just one count. The rearrangement uses TRBV6-5 and TRBJ2-1; D is possibly TRBD2 (5 bases). Germline V gene lookup returns CDR1 MNHEY and CDR2 SVGAGI. V was cut by 5 bases and J by 7 bases, with 9 bases left in between. CDR3 length: 12 residues. The CDR3 reads CASSRGGNEQFF. CDR3 nucleotide sequence: TGTGCCAGCAGTCGTGGCGGGAATGAGCAGTTCTTC.

V is TRBV19 and J is TRBJ1-6; TRBD1 matches at 9 bases. The CDR3 is 15 residues long. V lost 4 bases and J lost 8; bases outside the gene matches: 6. Germline CDR1 reads LNHDA; CDR2 reads SQIVND (reference sequence). This CDR3 is CASSTGDRDYSPLHF. For the CDR3, the DNA is TGTGCCAGTAGTACCGGGGACAGGGATTATTCACCCCTCCACTTT.

The rearrangement uses TRBV6-5 and TRBJ1-5; D gene unclear. V shed 10 bases and J shed 5 bases, with 15 bases lying between them. The CDR3 loop spans 13 amino acids. Germline-derived CDR1 and CDR2 are MNHEY and SVGAGI. The CDR3 protein is CATQPEGYQPQHF. The CDR3, as DNA: TGTGCCACTCAGCCGGAGGGTTATCAGCCCCAGCATTTT.

The chain uses TRBV5-1 and TRBJ2-1; 9 bases are a match to TRBD2. The CDR3 loop spans 16 amino acids. Unmatched junction bases numbered 15, after V lost 4 bases and J lost 10 bases. CDR1 and CDR2 from the germline V gene are SGHRS and YFSETQ. The CDR3 bases are TGCGCCAGCAGCCTTCCTTCTAGCGGGGCTGCTGGGGAGCAGTTCTTC. Translating it yields CASSLPSSGAAGEQFF.

V usage is TRBV13 and J usage is TRBJ2-1; D might be TRBD2 (6 bases). From germline, CDR1 is PRHDT and CDR2 FYEKMQ (reference sequence). V was trimmed by 4 bases and J by 5 bases, leaving 18 bases between them. This CDR3 is 16 amino acids long. The CDR3 sequence: CASSSLGSSANNEQFF. In nucleotides, the CDR3 is TGTGCCAGCAGCTCCCTGGGGTCTAGCGCTAACAATGAGCAGTTCTTC.

The chain joins TRBV6-5 to TRBJ2-7, with 8 bases lining up with TRBD1. With V trimmed by 6 bases and J by 9 bases, 10 bases remained unmatched. The CDR3 has 13 residues. CDR1 MNHEY and CDR2 SVGAGI come from the germline V gene. CDR3 DNA: TGTGCCAGCAGCAAGGACAGGGAACGAGTGCAGTACTTC. Protein: CASSKDRERVQYF.

This clone has a handful of counts. The chain uses TRBV19 and TRBJ2-1; 8 nucleotides align to TRBD2. Losses at the gene ends were 5 bases for V and 5 bases for J; bases not matched to a gene: 11. Germline CDR1 reads LNHDA; CDR2 reads SQIVND (reference sequence). This CDR3 region has 16 residues. CDR3 protein: CASSPPIGRADNEQFF. The CDR3 region has the DNA TGTGCCAGTAGTCCACCGATCGGGAGGGCCGACAATGAGCAGTTCTTC.

This clone has only one observation. The V gene is TRBV30, the J gene TRBJ1-4; weak D call: TRBD1 (6 bases). Per germline, CDR1 GTSNPN and CDR2 SVGIG (reference sequence). This CDR3 is built from 13 residues. Trimming pared 1 base from V and 3 bases from J, leaving 6 bases between. The CDR3 DNA follows: TGTGCCTGGAGTGACAGGGCTAATGAAAAACTGTTTTTT. Translating gives CAWSDRANEKLFF.

The chain couples TRBV19 to TRBJ1-6; TRBD1 aligns across 8 bases. The CDR3 is 15 amino acids. Germline CDR1 is LNHDA and CDR2 is SQIVND (reference sequence). Germline trimming cut 0 bases from V and 7 bases from J; bases unmatched to any gene: 2. The CDR3 reads CASSIDRQGNSPLHF. CDR3 DNA sequence: TGTGCCAGTAGTATAGATCGACAGGGGAATTCACCCCTCCACTTT.

The V gene is TRBV10-3, the J gene TRBJ2-7, with 9 bases matching TRBD1. V shed 2 bases, J shed 2 bases, and the junction held 7 bases outside the gene matches. CDR1 ENHRY and CDR2 SYGVKD come from the germline V gene. The CDR3 covers 16 residues. The CDR3 region is CAISEGQGLRTYEQYF. For the CDR3, the DNA is TGTGCCATCAGTGAGGGACAGGGGCTACGGACCTACGAGCAGTACTTC.

The chain employs TRBV19 and TRBJ1-1; D not resolved. This CDR3 has 14 residues. Germline V gene data show CDR1 as LNHDA and CDR2 as SQIVND (reference sequence). Trimming took 7 bases from V and 6 from J, leaving 18 bases between them. CDR3 amino acids: CASTPSGFVPEAFF. CDR3 in DNA: TGTGCCAGTACCCCTTCGGGGTTTGTCCCTGAAGCTTTCTTT.

The gene calls are TRBV24-1 and TRBJ2-1; weak D call: TRBD1 (6 bases). Per germline, CDR1 KGHDR and CDR2 SFDVKD. CDR3 length: 13 amino acids. V was cut by 7 bases and J by 7 bases, with 13 bases left in between. This chain's CDR3 is CATRPDSGNEQFF. The CDR3 DNA is TGTGCCACCAGACCGGACAGTGGTAATGAGCAGTTCTTC.

This chain joins TRBV9 and TRBJ1-2; D perhaps matches TRBD1 (6 bases). V was clipped by 4 bases and J by 4 bases, with 17 bases between them. Germline CDR1 and CDR2: SGDLS and YYNGEE. This CDR3 region has 15 residues. The CDR3 DNA reads TGTGCCAGCAGCCGGTTGACAGGCACCTCCTATGGCTACACCTTC. This translates into CASSRLTGTSYGYTF.

The chain joins TRBV28 to TRBJ1-1; D possibly corresponds to TRBD1 (6 bases). V lost 4 bases, J lost 1 base, and 10 bases lay in between. The CDR3 is made up of 14 amino acids. Germline V gene lookup returns CDR1 MDHEN and CDR2 SYDVKM. The CDR3 sequence: CASSSPGQNTEAFF. The CDR3, as DNA: TGTGCCAGCAGTTCCCCGGGACAGAACACTGAAGCTTTCTTT.